Shown below are 7 T cell receptor beta chains from a single sample sequenced in a study of blood T cell repertoires in COVID-19. Clones were sequenced by immunoSEQ multiplex PCR, and TCRdb holds only the in-frame ones, with some missing. The sample lists hundreds of thousands of clones, roughly 91% occurring once. Input material: PBMCs or T cells enriched from blood (not recorded which). The receptors here all came from a woman aged 25 to 39 who had recovered from COVID-19.

The CDR3 reads CASQQYLLDTQYF. Written as DNA, the CDR3 is TGTGCCAGCCAACAGTACCTTTTGGATACGCAGTATTTT. This chain joins TRBV5-5 and TRBJ2-3, with D unresolved. The germline V gene has CDR1 SGHKS and CDR2 YYEKEE (reference sequence). This CDR3 spans 13 amino acids. The germline V and J ends were trimmed by 7 bases and 6 bases, with 15 bases remaining between them.

This chain joins TRBV19 and TRBJ1-2; 7 nucleotides align to TRBD1. The CDR3 is 13 residues long. The germline V gene encodes CDR1 LNHDA and CDR2 SQIVND (reference sequence). V was clipped by 5 bases and J by 6 bases; unmatched bases: 6. CDR3 sequence reads: CASSSGTEDGYTF. For the CDR3, the DNA is TGTGCCAGTAGTTCGGGGACAGAGGATGGCTACACCTTC.

The chain joins TRBV6-6 to TRBJ1-2, with D possibly TRBD1 on 5 matching bases. The length of the CDR3 is 13 residues. Germline V gene lookup returns CDR1 MNHNY and CDR2 SVGAGI (reference sequence). Trimming pared 5 bases from V and 6 bases from J, leaving 13 bases between. As DNA, the CDR3 is TGTGCCAGCAGTGAGGAAAGGGGCGATGGCTACACCTTC. Encoded protein: CASSEERGDGYTF.

V is TRBV6-5 and J is TRBJ1-5, with a tentative D call TRBD1 (5 bases). CDR3 size: 15 residues. Trimming took off 5 bases at V and 7 bases at J, with 18 bases between the two ends. Germline V lookup: CDR1 MNHEY, CDR2 SVGAGI. The CDR3 DNA reads TGTGCCAGCAGTCCGGCGCAGGGTACGGGCCAGCCCCAGCATTTT. Its protein product is CASSPAQGTGQPQHF.

The V and J genes are TRBV5-1 and TRBJ2-7, with TRBD2 identical over 10 bases. J lost 3 bases, V lost 5 bases, and 8 bases had no gene match. The CDR3 contains 15 residues. Germline values: CDR1 SGHRS, CDR2 YFSETQ. CDR3 protein: CASRRLAGDLYEQYF. The CDR3 nucleotides are TGCGCCAGCAGGCGGCTAGCGGGAGACCTCTACGAGCAGTACTTC.

The rearrangement links TRBV5-6 to TRBJ1-2; TRBD1 might be the D (6 bases). V shed 4 bases and J shed 7 bases, with 20 bases lying between them. The V gene's germline CDR1 is SGHDT and CDR2 YYEEEE. The CDR3 runs to 15 residues. CDR3: CASSRDPGGGGGYTF. Here the CDR3 DNA reads TGTGCCAGCAGCAGGGATCCGGGGGGCGGTGGTGGCTACACCTTC.

The chain is built from TRBV12-3 or TRBV12-4 and TRBJ2-5; D might be TRBD2 (6 bases). V lost 7 bases and J lost 7, with 16 bases in between. This CDR3 has 13 residues. The CDR3 protein is CASTNGPGVTQYF. In DNA form, the CDR3 reads TGTGCCAGCACCAACGGCCCGGGGGTGACCCAGTACTTC.